This is a list of T cell receptor beta chains from one sample in a study of blood T cell repertoires in COVID-19. Libraries were prepared by immunoSEQ multiplex PCR; TCRdb keeps only in-frame clonotypes and omits some of them. The sample lists 250,000 or so clones; around 84% were seen once. The sample consisted of peripheral blood. These receptors were collected from a man aged 55 to 70 with acute or convalescent COVID-19. Each CDR3 is given with its conserved first and last residue. The D gene is left open where the match is weak. Not all rows give a size; the values are once, few, many and, for expanded clones, a class.

v_gene,j_gene,abundance,d_gene,len,CDR3nt,CDR3aa
TRBV5-1,TRBJ2-1,-,TRBD2,16,TGCGCCAGCAGCTTGGCCTCTGCGGGGGGGCGAAATGAGCAGTTCTTC,CASSLASAGGRNEQFF
TRBV11-1,TRBJ2-3,-,-,14,TGTGCCAGCAGCTTCGCCAGGGCTGCAGATACGCAGTATTTT,CASSFARAADTQYF
TRBV6-6,TRBJ1-6,-,-,13,TGTGCCAGCAGTTATAGAATGGATTCACCCCTCCACTTT,CASSYRMDSPLHF
TRBV6-5,TRBJ1-2,once,-,15,TGTGCCAGCAGTTTCGGTACCAGGGTTGGCTATGGCTACACCTTC,CASSFGTRVGYGYTF
TRBV15,TRBJ1-2,few,TRBD1,13,TGTGCCACCAGCAGAGGCCAGGGGGCCGGCTACACCTTC,CATSRGQGAGYTF
TRBV29-1,TRBJ2-3,-,TRBD2,11,TGCAGCGTCGGACTAGCGGATACGCAGTATTTT,CSVGLADTQYF
TRBV19,TRBJ2-7,-,-,13,TGTGCCAGTAGTATTCAGGGGTCCTACGAGCAGTACTTC,CASSIQGSYEQYF
TRBV6-6,TRBJ1-2,-,-,10,TGTGCCTGCTATGAGGTTGGCTACACCTTC,CACYEVGYTF
TRBV5-1,TRBJ2-5,-,TRBD2,14,TGCGCCAGCAGGGGGCTAGCGGGAAAAGAGACCCAGTACTTC,CASRGLAGKETQYF
TRBV5-1,TRBJ2-1,-,TRBD2,14,TGCGCCAGCAGCTCCTTGGAGCGGGGGCATGAGCAGTTCTTC,CASSSLERGHEQFF
TRBV5-4,TRBJ2-3,-,-,13,TGTGCCACCGCGGGAGTCAGGGGAGATACGCAGTATTTT,CATAGVRGDTQYF
TRBV27,TRBJ2-7,few,TRBD2,15,TGTGCCAGCACCCCAGTGGGAGGGTCGATCTACGAGCAGTACTTC,CASTPVGGSIYEQYF
TRBV25-1,TRBJ1-2,few,TRBD1,16,TGTGCCAGCAGATCCGACAGGACAGGGGGTTACTATGGCTACACCTTC,CASRSDRTGGYYGYTF
TRBV2,TRBJ2-2,once,-,14,TGTGCCAGCGGAGATGGGTATCGCACCGGGGAGCTGTTTTTT,CASGDGYRTGELFF
TRBV7-9,TRBJ1-2,-,-,16,TGTGCCAGCAGCCCCGTCGGGCGGGTGATCGACTATGGCTACACCTTC,CASSPVGRVIDYGYTF
TRBV11-2,TRBJ1-1,once,-,14,TGTGCCAGCAGCACCAGGGGTTGGAACCCTGAAGCTTTCTTT,CASSTRGWNPEAFF
TRBV5-1,TRBJ2-5,once,TRBD2,14,TGCGCCAGCAGCACGGGACTAGCGGGAGAGACCCAGTACTTC,CASSTGLAGETQYF
TRBV9,TRBJ2-1,-,TRBD2,16,TGTGCCAGCAGCCCCGACGGACTAGCGGGGGGAGATGAGCAGTTCTTC,CASSPDGLAGGDEQFF
TRBV7-9,TRBJ2-7,-,TRBD2,15,TGTGCCAGCAGCGGTCGGACTAGCGGGATCTACGAGCAGTACTTC,CASSGRTSGIYEQYF
TRBV7-2,TRBJ1-1,-,-,16,TGTGCCAGCAGCCTCAGGGCGGAATTTGGAAACACTGAAGCTTTCTTT,CASSLRAEFGNTEAFF
TRBV5-1,TRBJ2-7,few,TRBD1,14,TGCGCCAGCAGCTCCGGGACAGTGGTCTACGAGCAGTACTTC,CASSSGTVVYEQYF
TRBV29-1,TRBJ2-1,-,TRBD1,16,TGCAGCGTGGCCGGGAGGACAGGGGGCACCTACAATGAGCAGTTCTTC,CSVAGRTGGTYNEQFF
TRBV30,TRBJ2-7,-,-,13,TGTGCCTGGAGTTCTGGTGGAGCCTACGAGCAGTACTTC,CAWSSGGAYEQYF
TRBV6-6,TRBJ2-5,-,TRBD1,16,TGTGCCAGCAGTTACAGGGGACAGGGGGCCCGAGAGACCCAGTACTTC,CASSYRGQGARETQYF
TRBV6-5,TRBJ1-6,-,TRBD1,14,TGTGCCAGCAGTTATGACAGGGTCGAATGGCCCCTCCACTTT,CASSYDRVEWPLHF
TRBV5-4,TRBJ2-5,-,-,13,TGTGCCAGCACTACAGGGACCGAAGAGACCCAGTACTTC,CASTTGTEETQYF
TRBV21-1,TRBJ2-3,-,-,15,TGTGCCAGCAGCAACCCCGACAGGGGTAGAGATACGCAGTATTTT,CASSNPDRGRDTQYF
TRBV11-2,TRBJ2-1,-,-,13,TGTGCCAGCAGCCTCACTCGCCGGGGTGAGCAGTTCTTC,CASSLTRRGEQFF
TRBV4-3,TRBJ2-2,-,TRBD2,17,TGCGCCAGCAGCCAAGAGGTGGCGGGAGGAATTACCGGGGAGCTGTTTTTT,CASSQEVAGGITGELFF
TRBV24-1,TRBJ1-2,-,-,14,TGTGCCACCAGTGACCAGACAGTTAACTATGGCTACACCTTC,CATSDQTVNYGYTF
TRBV7-2,TRBJ1-3,-,TRBD1,16,TGTGCCAGCAGCCGCGGACAGGGGGGTTATGGAAACACCATATATTTT,CASSRGQGGYGNTIYF
TRBV30,TRBJ2-2,once,-,14,TGTGCCTGGCTCGGGTATACTTTGACCGGGGAGCTGTTTTTT,CAWLGYTLTGELFF
TRBV2,TRBJ2-1,-,TRBD1,19,TGTGCCACCAACGCCGGGACAGGGAACGCGAGAACCTTATCTAATGAGCAGTTCTTC,CATNAGTGNARTLSNEQFF
TRBV29-1,TRBJ2-7,-,-,12,TGCAGCGTTCGAGGAGAAGCCTACGAGCAGTACTTC,CSVRGEAYEQYF
TRBV12-5,TRBJ2-1,-,-,15,TGTGCTAGTGGTTTGGTACCTGTCCAGGGGAGTGAGCAGTTCTTC,CASGLVPVQGSEQFF
TRBV10-3,TRBJ1-5,-,-,17,TGTGCCATCAGTGAGTACCCGGGAGGAGATAGCAATCAGCCCCAGCATTTT,CAISEYPGGDSNQPQHF
TRBV7-3,TRBJ2-3,-,-,17,TGTGCCAGCAGCTTAAGACGCGGCGGGGTCGGCACAGATACGCAGTATTTT,CASSLRRGGVGTDTQYF
TRBV4-1,TRBJ2-5,-,TRBD2,17,TGCGCCAGCAGCCGGAGCGGACTAGCGGGATTCGCCGAGACCCAGTACTTC,CASSRSGLAGFAETQYF
TRBV28,TRBJ2-7,-,TRBD2,13,TGTGCCAGCAAGGGGACTAACTCCTACGAGCAGTACTTC,CASKGTNSYEQYF
TRBV6-1,TRBJ2-7,-,TRBD1,16,TGTGCCAGCAGTGCCGGGACAGGGGGAGGGACCTACGAGCAGTACTTC,CASSAGTGGGTYEQYF
TRBV28,TRBJ1-2,-,-,12,TGTGCCAGCAGTCCGTCCGTGGCCGGCTACACCTTC,CASSPSVAGYTF
TRBV7-2,TRBJ2-6,-,TRBD2,18,TGTGCCAGCAGCTTTCAGACTAGCGGTAACTCTGGGGCCAACGTCCTGACTTTC,CASSFQTSGNSGANVLTF
TRBV5-1,TRBJ1-1,-,-,17,TGCGCCAGCAGCTCCACTTCGTTCAGGGGTGGTGGCACTGAAGCTTTCTTT,CASSSTSFRGGGTEAFF
TRBV19,TRBJ2-3,-,TRBD2,15,TGTGCCAGTAGTATAGGAGCGGGGGGGACAGATACGCAGTATTTT,CASSIGAGGTDTQYF
TRBV29-1,TRBJ2-1,-,TRBD1,16,TGCAGCGTTGAGCTTGCGGGACAGGGCTCCTACAATGAGCAGTTCTTC,CSVELAGQGSYNEQFF
TRBV7-2,TRBJ1-6,once,TRBD1,14,TGTGCCAGCAGCTTAGGGACAGGGACGCCACCCCTCCACTTT,CASSLGTGTPPLHF
TRBV9,TRBJ2-5,-,-,12,TGTGCCAGCAGCGCCAGAGGGTCGACCCAGTACTTC,CASSARGSTQYF
TRBV7-9,TRBJ2-5,-,-,11,TGTGCCAGCAGCTTAGGGGCGACCCAGTACTTC,CASSLGATQYF
TRBV6-5,TRBJ2-1,-,TRBD1,16,TGTGCCAGCAGTTACTCCGGACAGGGTTGGAACAATGAGCAGTTCTTC,CASSYSGQGWNNEQFF
TRBV19,TRBJ2-2,-,-,17,TGTGCCAGTAGTAAACCCCGGCTAGCAGACATGGCCGGGGAGCTGTTTTTT,CASSKPRLADMAGELFF
TRBV16,TRBJ1-1,few,-,18,TGTGCCAGCAGCCAATCGATTTTTAATCAGGGGATGAACACTGAAGCTTTCTTT,CASSQSIFNQGMNTEAFF
TRBV19,TRBJ1-6,-,-,16,TGTGCCAGTACGACCCCGGGGGGGGTCGATAATTCACCCCTCCACTTT,CASTTPGGVDNSPLHF
TRBV10-3,TRBJ1-2,-,-,15,TGTGCCATCAGTGAGTCGACCCGAACAGGGCCAGGCTACACCTTC,CAISESTRTGPGYTF
TRBV18,TRBJ2-1,few,-,15,TGTGCCAGCTCACCACAAAGCGGAGCTTACAATGAGCAGTTCTTC,CASSPQSGAYNEQFF
TRBV5-1,TRBJ1-6,once,-,15,TGCGCCAGCAGTTCAGGGGTAACGCGCGGTTCACCCCTCCACTTT,CASSSGVTRGSPLHF
TRBV4-1,TRBJ2-7,-,TRBD2,14,TGCGCCAGCAGCTACCCGGGGGGAGGCTACGAGCAGTACTTC,CASSYPGGGYEQYF
TRBV6-6,TRBJ2-1,-,TRBD2,16,TGTGCCAGCAGACCCAGGACTAGCGGGACTCACAATGAGCAGTTCTTC,CASRPRTSGTHNEQFF
TRBV27,TRBJ1-1,-,-,16,TGTGCCAGCACCCCTTCATCCCGACAGACGAACACTGAAGCTTTCTTT,CASTPSSRQTNTEAFF
TRBV7-2,TRBJ1-2,-,TRBD1,15,TGTGCCAGCAGCCCGACAGGGGGGAACGCCTATGGCTACACCTTC,CASSPTGGNAYGYTF